Listed here are 18 T cell receptor beta chains from one sample, sequenced in a study of prognosis after radiotherapy for stage I lung cancer. CDR3 of TCR beta was amplified from genomic DNA via a two-round multiplex PCR. Round-one PCR had primers specific to each TRBV and TRBJ gene. In TCRdb, the multiplex PCR reads were re-called with MiXCR into one record per CDR3 protein. Of 20,000 or so distinct CDR3 sequences in the sample, roughly 45% were seen once. The starting material was PBMCs, obtained before or after stereotactic body radiation therapy (not recorded which). The receptors were gathered from a donor aged 50 or older with non-small cell lung cancer.

This sequence joins TRBV7-2 and TRBJ2-2; 8 positions agree with TRBD2. The CDR3 length is 17 residues. J gave up 2 bases and V 5 bases, and 10 bases lay outside the gene matches. Germline-derived CDR1 and CDR2 are SGHTA and FQGNSA. CDR3 coding DNA: TGTGCCAGCAGCGCCCCGGGACTAGGGTTTAACACCGGGGAGCTGTTTTTT. This translates into CASSAPGLGFNTGELFF. The full variable domain, in which reference TRBV7-2 and TRBJ2-2 provide the parts outside the CDR3, is GAGVSQSPSNKVTEKGKDVELRCDPISGHTALYWYRQSLGQGLEFLIYFQGNSAPDKSGLPSDRFSAERTGGSVSTLTIQRTQQEDSAVYLCASSAPGLGFNTGELFFGEGSRLTVL.

This clonotype is termed medium-sized. The chain joins TRBV6-5 to TRBJ1-2, with a possible D match to TRBD1 (6 bases). Germline CDR1 MNHEY, CDR2 SVGAGI. The CDR3 sequence is 14 residues long. V gave up 6 bases and J gave up 8 bases, with 19 bases separating them. In DNA, the CDR3 is TGTGCCAGCAGCCACGGGGGAGCAGGGGAAGGCTACACCTTC. Amino acids: CASSHGGAGEGYTF.

By share, this clonotype ranks as medium-sized. In DNA form, the CDR3 reads TGCGCCAGCAGCCAAGAGTCAGTAATAAACACCGGGGAGCTGTTTTTT. This translates into CASSQESVINTGELFF. The chain has TRBV4-3 and TRBJ2-2; D remains unclear. This CDR3 is 16 amino acids long. Germline V gives CDR1 LGHNA, CDR2 YSLEER. V dropped 0 bases and J dropped 2 bases, with 10 bases sitting between them.

A note on this clonotype: A much larger clone lies a single base off, so this may be a read error. CDR3 sequence (DNA): TGTGCCAGCAGTTATACCGGGGGGACAAAAGAGACCCAGTACTTC. Translating it yields CASSYTGGTKETQYF. This chain uses TRBV6-2 or TRBV6-3 with TRBJ2-5; TRBD2 might be the D (7 bases). The germline V and J ends were trimmed by 3 bases and 3 bases, with 14 bases remaining between them. Germline CDR1 MNHEY, CDR2 SVGEGT. CDR3 length: 15 residues.

Concerning this clonotype: Germline is not matched at one junction end, which may reflect a read error. V gene TRBV27 combines with J gene TRBJ2-3, with 7 nucleotides matching TRBD2. Germline V CDR1 and CDR2: MNHEY, SMNVEV (reference sequence). The CDR3 consists of 14 residues. The chain's CDR3 is CASILTLATNTQYF. The CDR3 region has the DNA TGTGCCAGCATTTTAACACTAGCGACGAATACACAGTATTTT.

This clonotype was detected many times. The chain links TRBV2 to TRBJ1-5; D may be TRBD1 (5 bases). Germline V gene sequence: CDR1 SNHLY, CDR2 FYNNEI. CDR3 length: 13 residues. V lost 8 bases and J 3 bases, leaving 11 bases between the germline ends. In DNA, the CDR3 is TGTGCCAGCTGTAGACAGCCCAATCAGCCCCAGCATTTT. Translation gives CASCRQPNQPQHF.

As to this clonotype: This may arise from a read error, as a much more abundant clone is one base away. The chain links TRBV6-4 to TRBJ2-7; weak D call: TRBD2 (5 bases). The CDR3 covers 14 residues. Trimming removed 7 bases from V and 1 base from J, with 14 bases in between. The germline V gene encodes CDR1 MRHNA and CDR2 SNTAGT. DNA of the CDR3: TGTGCCAGCATTTACGGGGTGGCGTCCTACGAGCAGTACTTC. Translation: CASIYGVASYEQYF.

The chain links TRBV2 to TRBJ1-2; D unresolved. The germline V gene encodes CDR1 SNHLY and CDR2 FYNNEI. Trimming removed 7 bases from V and 4 bases from J, with 13 bases in between. The CDR3 extends over 13 amino acids. This chain's CDR3 is CASITWNRYGYTF. In DNA, the CDR3 is TGTGCCAGCATTACATGGAATCGCTATGGCTACACCTTC.

This clonotype appeared many times. The chain joins TRBV20-1 to TRBJ1-1; weak D call: TRBD1 (5 bases). The CDR3 spans 12 residues. Trimming cost V 5 bases and J 8 bases, with 15 bases left between them. Germline assignment: CDR1 DFQATT and CDR2 SNEGSKA (reference sequence). As DNA, the CDR3 is TGCAGTGCTCGTAGCGGGGGATCCGAAGCTTTCTTT. This gives the protein CSARSGGSEAFF.

This clonotype has at least ten counts. This chain joins TRBV2 and TRBJ1-3, with a tentative D call TRBD1 (6 bases). The V gene's germline CDR1 is SNHLY and CDR2 FYNNEI. The CDR3 length is 18 residues. V dropped 1 base and J dropped 4 bases, with 20 bases sitting between them. DNA of the CDR3: TGTGCCAGCAGTGAAGGGAGTCCAGCAGGGGTGCGCGGAAACACCATATATTTT. Its translation: CASSEGSPAGVRGNTIYF.

V usage is TRBV10-1 and J usage is TRBJ2-3, with D uncertain. Germline V lookup: CDR1 WNHNN, CDR2 SYGVQD (reference sequence). V gave up 0 bases and J gave up 3 bases, with 1 base separating them. The length of the CDR3 is 12 residues. CDR3 coding DNA: TGCGCCAGCAGTGAGTCAACAGATACGCAGTATTTT. The encoded protein is CASSESTDTQYF.

J is TRBJ1-2 and V is TRBV7-3, with TRBD1 matching 9 bases. Germline V gives CDR1 SGHTA, CDR2 FQGTGA. The junction had 12 bases not matched to a gene; V was cut back by 5 bases and J by 2 bases. CDR3 size: 17 residues. CDR3 nucleotide sequence: TGTGCCAGCAGCACCCAGCGGGACAGGGAGTGGAACTATGGCTACACCTTC. The encoded protein is CASSTQRDREWNYGYTF.

The rearrangement uses TRBV6-2 or TRBV6-3 and TRBJ2-1; D perhaps matches TRBD2 (5 bases). CDR3 length equals 14 residues. The V gene's germline CDR1 is MNHEY and CDR2 SVGEGT. The V gene lost 5 bases and the J gene lost 0 bases, with 8 bases spanning the gap. CDR3 in DNA: TGTGCCAGCAGTCGGGGAAGCTCCTACAATGAGCAGTTCTTC. Translated, it gives CASSRGSSYNEQFF.

This clonotype was picked up many times. The V and J genes are TRBV30 and TRBJ1-3; D gene uncertain. CDR3 length: 15 residues. The germline V gene has CDR1 GTSNPN and CDR2 SVGIG (reference sequence). V was pared by 2 bases and J by 3 bases, with 14 bases between. This CDR3 is CAWSLRSSRGNTIYF. Written as DNA, the CDR3 is TGTGCCTGGAGTCTCAGGTCCTCCCGTGGAAACACCATATATTTT.

At least ten counts were recorded for this clonotype. J is TRBJ1-2 and V is TRBV20-1; a possible D gene is TRBD1 (6 bases). Trimming took off 3 bases at V and 1 base at J, with 12 bases between the two ends. There are 14 residues in the CDR3. Germline V gene sequence: CDR1 DFQATT, CDR2 SNEGSKA (reference sequence). The CDR3 DNA reads as TGCAGTGCTAGTTCAGGGGCTGATAACTATGGCTACACCTTC. As protein: CSASSGADNYGYTF.

This clonotype appeared many times. The rearrangement uses TRBV20-1 and TRBJ2-3; the match to TRBD2 covers 7 bases. Germline V gives CDR1 DFQATT, CDR2 SNEGSKA (reference sequence). CDR3 length: 13 residues. DNA for the CDR3: TGCCACGTTGGGGGAGGGTCGGGGGATACGCAGTATTTT. Amino acid sequence: CHVGGGSGDTQYF.

The chain carries TRBV6-9 and TRBJ2-7; 11 bases are a match to TRBD2. J lost 4 bases, V lost 3 bases, and 23 bases had no gene match. The germline gives CDR1 MNHGY, CDR2 SVAAGI. The CDR3 has 21 residues. This CDR3 is CASSYSVVGVAGGPVSYEQYF. The CDR3 DNA reads TGTGCCAGCAGTTACTCTGTTGTGGGAGTAGCGGGAGGGCCGGTATCATACGAGCAGTACTTC.

The chain joins TRBV6-1 to TRBJ2-2, with 10 bases lining up with TRBD1. V lost 6 bases and J lost 5; bases outside the gene matches: 6. Per the germline V gene, CDR1 is MNHNS and CDR2 is SASEGT. The CDR3 consists of 15 residues. CDR3 sequence: CASRSDRGETGELFF. The DNA for the CDR3 is TGTGCCAGCAGGTCGGACAGGGGGGAAACCGGGGAGCTGTTTTTT.